The source of this T cell receptor beta chain is a study of PD-1 blockade in mismatch repair-deficient tumors. Study-wide background: Enrolled about 2013-2016, patients had progressing, pretreated mismatch repair-deficient cancers of 12 to 13 types.

TCRdb keeps only in-frame clones here, not all; method: immunoSEQ multiplex PCR. The table shows tens of thousands of clones, with around 85% occurring only once. TCR sequencing covered a few patients who responded to pembrolizumab. Study-level points and caveats: Tumor-resident clones, often absent from pretreatment blood, expanded after pembrolizumab and then contracted.

Germline V CDR1 and CDR2: SNHLY, FYNNEI. The CDR3 runs 14 residues. V trimming: 5 bases; J trimming: 2 bases; junction bases outside the gene matches: 3. A remark on this clone: The antigen remains undetermined.

The sequence was collected from an adult with mismatch repair-deficient cancer. The chain combines TRBV2 with TRBJ1-5; 7 positions match TRBD1. Material: PBMCs, obtained before pembrolizumab treatment. The CDR3 DNA reads TGTGCCAGCAGTCCCGGGACAGGCAATCAGCCCCAGCATTTT. Amino acids: CASSPGTGNQPQHF.